This T cell receptor (beta chain) emerged from a study of T cell clonotyping in hematopoietic cell transplantation. Whole-study results and caveats: Graft donor and pretransplant recipient Inverse Simpson Index values predicted broader posttransplant TCR diversity.

The trim removed 3 bases at V and 4 bases at J, leaving 0 bases unmatched. The CDR3 sequence is 12 residues long. CDR1 and CDR2 from the germline V gene are KGHSH and LQKENI. Time point meaning: recipient sample about 28 days before transplant, after cytoreduction. In the case of this clone: The antigen is not known.

Libraries were prepared by immunoSEQ multiplex PCR; TCRdb keeps only in-frame clonotypes and omits some of them. Among roughly 5,400 clones, 85% were seen once, and the ten largest hold 4% to 5%. This chain links TRBV18 with TRBJ2-7; 7 bases agree with TRBD2. Sequenced here: peripheral blood mononuclear cells, sampled before stem cell transplant. The sequence derives from a man between 60 and 70 years old with acute myeloid leukemia. Some clones in this sample may be carry-over from other donors' samples. The chain's CDR3 is CASSPGGYEQYF. The CDR3 DNA follows: TGTGCCAGCTCACCGGGGGGGTACGAGCAGTACTTC.